This entry is about one TCR beta chain. There are 16 residues in the CDR3. Germline CDR1 and CDR2: MGHRA and YSYEKL. V was trimmed by 2 bases and J by 0 bases, leaving 11 bases between them. This specimen comes from a study of blood T cell repertoires in COVID-19. Assay used: immunoSEQ multiplex PCR; TCRdb lists only in-frame clones, some missing. The sample holds some 140,000 clones, around 85% seen once. This sequence was found in a woman older than 75 with acute or convalescent COVID-19. Sequenced material: peripheral blood. This chain uses TRBV4-1 with TRBJ2-4; no firm D call. The CDR3 region has the DNA TGCGCCAGCAGCCAACCCGACACCTTAGCCAAAAACATTCAGTACTTC. Translating it yields CASSQPDTLAKNIQYF.